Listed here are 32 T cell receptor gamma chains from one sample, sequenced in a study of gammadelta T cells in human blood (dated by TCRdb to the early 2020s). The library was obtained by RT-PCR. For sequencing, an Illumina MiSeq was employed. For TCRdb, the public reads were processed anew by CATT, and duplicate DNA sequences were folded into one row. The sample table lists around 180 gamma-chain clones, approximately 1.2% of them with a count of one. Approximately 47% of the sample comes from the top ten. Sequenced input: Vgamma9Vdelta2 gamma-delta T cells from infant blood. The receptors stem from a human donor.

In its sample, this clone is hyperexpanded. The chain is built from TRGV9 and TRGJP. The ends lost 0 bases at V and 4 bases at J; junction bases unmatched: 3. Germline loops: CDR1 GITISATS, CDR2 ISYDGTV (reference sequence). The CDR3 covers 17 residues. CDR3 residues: CALWEVHQELGKKIKVF. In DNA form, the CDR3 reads TGTGCCTTGTGGGAGGTGCACCAAGAGTTGGGCAAAAAAATCAAGGTATTT.

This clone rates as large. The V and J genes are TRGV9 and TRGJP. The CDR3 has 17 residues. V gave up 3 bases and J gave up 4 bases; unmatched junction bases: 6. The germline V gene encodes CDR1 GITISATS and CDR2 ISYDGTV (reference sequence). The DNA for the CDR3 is TGTGCCTTGTGGGAGAAACGCCAAGAGTTGGGCAAAAAAATCAAGGTATTT. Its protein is CALWEKRQELGKKIKVF.

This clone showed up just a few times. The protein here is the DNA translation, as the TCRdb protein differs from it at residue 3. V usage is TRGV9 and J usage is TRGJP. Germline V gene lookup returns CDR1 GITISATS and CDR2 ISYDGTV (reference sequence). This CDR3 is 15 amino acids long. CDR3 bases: TGTGCCTGGTGGGAGTCAGAGTTGGGCAAAAAAATCAAGGTATTT. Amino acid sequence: CAWWESELGKKIKVF.

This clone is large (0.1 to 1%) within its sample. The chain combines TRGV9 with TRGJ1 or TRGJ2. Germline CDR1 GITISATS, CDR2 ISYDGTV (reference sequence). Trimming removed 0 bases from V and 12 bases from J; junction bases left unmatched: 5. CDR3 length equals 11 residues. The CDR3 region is CALWEVRWKLF. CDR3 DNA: TGTGCCTTGTGGGAGGTGCGTTGGAAACTCTTT.

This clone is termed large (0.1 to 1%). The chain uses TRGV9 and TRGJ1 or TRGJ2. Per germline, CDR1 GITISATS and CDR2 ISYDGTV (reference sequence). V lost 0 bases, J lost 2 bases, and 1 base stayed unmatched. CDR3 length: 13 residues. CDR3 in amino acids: CALWEVHYYKKLF. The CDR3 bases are TGTGCCTTGTGGGAGGTGCATTATTATAAGAAACTCTTT.

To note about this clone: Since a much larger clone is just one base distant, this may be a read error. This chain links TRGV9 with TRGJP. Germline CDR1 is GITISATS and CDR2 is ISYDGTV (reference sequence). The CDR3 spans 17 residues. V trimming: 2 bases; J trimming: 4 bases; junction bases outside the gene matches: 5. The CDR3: CALWEAEQELGKKIKVF. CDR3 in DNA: TGTGCCTTGTGGGAGGCGGAACAAGAGTTGGGCAAAAAAATCAAGGTATTT.

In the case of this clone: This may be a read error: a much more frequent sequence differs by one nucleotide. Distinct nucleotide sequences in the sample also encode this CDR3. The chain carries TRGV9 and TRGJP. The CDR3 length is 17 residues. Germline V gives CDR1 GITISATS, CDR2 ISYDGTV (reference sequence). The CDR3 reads CALWEIRQELGKKIKVF. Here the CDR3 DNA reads TGTGCCCTGTGGGAGATCCGGCAAGAGTTGGGCAAAAAAATCAAGGTATTT.

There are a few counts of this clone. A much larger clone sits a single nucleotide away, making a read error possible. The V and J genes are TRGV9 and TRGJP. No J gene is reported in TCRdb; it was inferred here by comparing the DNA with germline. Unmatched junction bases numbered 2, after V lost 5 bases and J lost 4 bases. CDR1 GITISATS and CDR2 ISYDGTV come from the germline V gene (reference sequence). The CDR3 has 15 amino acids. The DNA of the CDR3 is TGTGCCTTGTGGGCACAAGAGTTGGGCAAAAAAATCAAGGTATTT. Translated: CALWAQELGKKIKVF.

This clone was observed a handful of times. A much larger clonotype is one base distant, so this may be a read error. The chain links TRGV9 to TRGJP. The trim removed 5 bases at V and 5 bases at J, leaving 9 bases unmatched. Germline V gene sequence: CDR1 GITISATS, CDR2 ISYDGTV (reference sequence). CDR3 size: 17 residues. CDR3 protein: CALWGLCKELGKKIKVF. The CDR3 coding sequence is TGTGCCTTGTGGGGGTTATGTAAAGAGTTGGGCAAAAAAATCAAGGTATTT.

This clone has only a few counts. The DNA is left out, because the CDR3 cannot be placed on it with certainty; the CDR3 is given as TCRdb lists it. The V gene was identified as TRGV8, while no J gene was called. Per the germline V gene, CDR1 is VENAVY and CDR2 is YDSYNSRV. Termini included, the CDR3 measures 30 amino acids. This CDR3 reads CATWEIIIRNSLAVEQHLLSQVSIGRIQHF.

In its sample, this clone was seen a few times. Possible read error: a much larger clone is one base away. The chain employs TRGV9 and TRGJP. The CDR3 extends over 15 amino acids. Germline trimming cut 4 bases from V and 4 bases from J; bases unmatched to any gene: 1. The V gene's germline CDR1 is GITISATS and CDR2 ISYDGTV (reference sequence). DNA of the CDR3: TGTGCCTTGTGGGACCAAGAGTTGGGCAAAAAAATCAAGGTATTT. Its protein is CALWDQELGKKIKVF.

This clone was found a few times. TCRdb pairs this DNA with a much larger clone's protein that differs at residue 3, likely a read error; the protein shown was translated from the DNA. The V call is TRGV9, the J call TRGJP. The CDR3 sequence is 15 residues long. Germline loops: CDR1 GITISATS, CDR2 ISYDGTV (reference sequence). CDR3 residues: CAWWGQELGKKIKVF. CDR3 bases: TGTGCCTGGTGGGGTCAAGAGTTGGGCAAAAAAATCAAGGTATTT.

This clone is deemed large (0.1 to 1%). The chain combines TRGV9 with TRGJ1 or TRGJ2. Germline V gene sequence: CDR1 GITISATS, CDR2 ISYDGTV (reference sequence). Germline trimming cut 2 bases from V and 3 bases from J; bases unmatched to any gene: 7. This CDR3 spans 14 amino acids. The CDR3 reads CALWEGRPYYKKLF. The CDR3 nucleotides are TGTGCCTTGTGGGAGGGCCGCCCTTATTATAAGAAACTCTTT.

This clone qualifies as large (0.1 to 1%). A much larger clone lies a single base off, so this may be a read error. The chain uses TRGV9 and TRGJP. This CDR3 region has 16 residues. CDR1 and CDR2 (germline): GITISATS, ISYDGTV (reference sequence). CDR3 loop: CALWEVQALGKKIKVF. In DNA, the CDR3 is TGTGCCTTGTGGGAGGTGCAAGCGTTGGGCAAAAAAATCAAGGTATTT.

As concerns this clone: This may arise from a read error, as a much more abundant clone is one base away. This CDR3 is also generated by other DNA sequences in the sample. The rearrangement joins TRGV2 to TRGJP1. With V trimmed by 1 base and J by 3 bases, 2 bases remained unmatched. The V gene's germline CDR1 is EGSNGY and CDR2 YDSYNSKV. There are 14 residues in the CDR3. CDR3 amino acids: CATWDGPTGWFKIF. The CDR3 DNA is TGTGCCACCTGGGACGGACCCACTGGTTGGTTCAAGATATTT.

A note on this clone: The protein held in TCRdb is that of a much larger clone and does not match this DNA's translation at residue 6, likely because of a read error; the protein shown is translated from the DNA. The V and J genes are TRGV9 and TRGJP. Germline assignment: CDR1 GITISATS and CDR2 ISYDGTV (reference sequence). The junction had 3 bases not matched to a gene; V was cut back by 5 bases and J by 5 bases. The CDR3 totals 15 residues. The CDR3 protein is CALWGKELGKKIKVF. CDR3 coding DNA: TGTGCCTTGTGGGGTAAAGAGTTGGGCAAAAAAATCAAGGTATTT.

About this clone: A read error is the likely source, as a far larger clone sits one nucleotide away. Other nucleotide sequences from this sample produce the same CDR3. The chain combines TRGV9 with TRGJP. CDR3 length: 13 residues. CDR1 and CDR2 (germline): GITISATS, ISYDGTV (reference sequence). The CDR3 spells CALRELGKKIKVF. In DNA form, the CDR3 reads TGTGCATTGCGGGAGTTGGGCAAAAAAATCAAGGTATTT.

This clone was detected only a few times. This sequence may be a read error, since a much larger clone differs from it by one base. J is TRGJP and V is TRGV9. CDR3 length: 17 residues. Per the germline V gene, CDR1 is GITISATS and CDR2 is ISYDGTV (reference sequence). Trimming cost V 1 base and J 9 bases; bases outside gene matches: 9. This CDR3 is CALWEVRFPLGKKIKVF. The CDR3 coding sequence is TGTGCCTTGTGGGAGGTCCGGTTTCCGTTGGGCAAAAAAATCAAGGTATTT.

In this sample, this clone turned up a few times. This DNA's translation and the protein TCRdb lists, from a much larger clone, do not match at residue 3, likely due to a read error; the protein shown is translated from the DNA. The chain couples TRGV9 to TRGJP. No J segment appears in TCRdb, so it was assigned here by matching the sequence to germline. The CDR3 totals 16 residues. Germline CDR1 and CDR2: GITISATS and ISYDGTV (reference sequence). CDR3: CAWWEVEELGKKIKVF. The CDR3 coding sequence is TGTGCCTGGTGGGAGGTCGAAGAGTTGGGCAAAAAAATCAAGGTATTT.

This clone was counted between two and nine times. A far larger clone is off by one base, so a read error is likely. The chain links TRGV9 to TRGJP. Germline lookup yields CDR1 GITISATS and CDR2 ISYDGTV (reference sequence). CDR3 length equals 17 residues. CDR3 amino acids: CALWEVAKELGKKIEVF. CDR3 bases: TGTGCCTTGTGGGAGGTGGCGAAAGAGTTGGGCAAAAAAATCGAGGTATTT.

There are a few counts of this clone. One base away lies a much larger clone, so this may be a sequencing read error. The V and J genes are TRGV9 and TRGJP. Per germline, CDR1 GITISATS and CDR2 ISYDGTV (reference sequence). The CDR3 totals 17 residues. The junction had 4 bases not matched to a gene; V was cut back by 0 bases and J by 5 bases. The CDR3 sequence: CALWEVEKELGKKIKVF. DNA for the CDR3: TGTGCCTTGTGGGAGGTGGAGAAAGAGTTGGGCAAAAAAATCAAGGTATTT.

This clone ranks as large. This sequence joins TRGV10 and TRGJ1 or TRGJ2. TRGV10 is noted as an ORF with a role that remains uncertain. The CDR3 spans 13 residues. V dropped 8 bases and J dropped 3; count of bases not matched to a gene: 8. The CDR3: CAAWDYFYYKKLF. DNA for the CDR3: TGTGCTGCGTGGGATTATTTTTATTATAAGAAACTCTTT.

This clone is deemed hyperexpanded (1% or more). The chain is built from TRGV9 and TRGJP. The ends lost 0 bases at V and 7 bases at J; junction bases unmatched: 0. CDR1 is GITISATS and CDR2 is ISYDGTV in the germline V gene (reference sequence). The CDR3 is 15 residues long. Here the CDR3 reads CALWEVELGKKIKVF. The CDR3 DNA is TGTGCCTTGTGGGAGGTGGAGTTGGGCAAAAAAATCAAGGTATTT.

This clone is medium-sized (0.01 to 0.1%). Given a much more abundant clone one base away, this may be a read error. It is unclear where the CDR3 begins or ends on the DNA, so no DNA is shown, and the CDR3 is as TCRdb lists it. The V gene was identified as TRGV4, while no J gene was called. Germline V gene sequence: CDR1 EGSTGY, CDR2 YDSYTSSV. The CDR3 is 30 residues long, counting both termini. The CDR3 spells CATWDGERRNALAVEQHWLSQVSIGRIQHF.

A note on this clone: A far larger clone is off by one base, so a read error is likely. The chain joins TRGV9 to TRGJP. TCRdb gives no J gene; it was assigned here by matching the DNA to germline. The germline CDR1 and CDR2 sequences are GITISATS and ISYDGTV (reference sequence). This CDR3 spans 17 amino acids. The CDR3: CALWEDNQEFGKKIKVF. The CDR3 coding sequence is TGTGCCTTGTGGGAGGACAATCAAGAGTTTGGCAAAAAAATCAAGGTATTT.

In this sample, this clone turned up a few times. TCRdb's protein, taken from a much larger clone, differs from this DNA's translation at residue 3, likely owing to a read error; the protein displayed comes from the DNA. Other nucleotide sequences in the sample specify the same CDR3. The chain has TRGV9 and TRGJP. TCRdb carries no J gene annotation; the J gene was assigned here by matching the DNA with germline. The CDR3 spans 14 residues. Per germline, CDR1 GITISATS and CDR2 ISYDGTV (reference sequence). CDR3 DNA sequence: TGTGCCGTGTGGGAAGAGTTGGGCAAAAAAATCAAGGTATTT. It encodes CAVWEELGKKIKVF.

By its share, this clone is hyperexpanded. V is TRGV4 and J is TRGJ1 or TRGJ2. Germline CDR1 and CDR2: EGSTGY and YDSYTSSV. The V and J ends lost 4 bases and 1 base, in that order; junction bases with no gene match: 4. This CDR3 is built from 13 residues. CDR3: CATWDSNYYKKLF. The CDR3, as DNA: TGTGCCACCTGGGACAGTAATTATTATAAGAAACTCTTT.

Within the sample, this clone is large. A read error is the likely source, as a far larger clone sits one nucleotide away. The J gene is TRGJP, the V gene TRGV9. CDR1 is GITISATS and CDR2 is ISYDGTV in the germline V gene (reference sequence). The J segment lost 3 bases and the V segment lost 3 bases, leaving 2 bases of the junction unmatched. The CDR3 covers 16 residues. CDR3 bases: TGTGCCTTGTGGGAGTTGCAAGAGTTGGGCAAAAAAATCAAGGTATTT. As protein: CALWELQELGKKIKVF.

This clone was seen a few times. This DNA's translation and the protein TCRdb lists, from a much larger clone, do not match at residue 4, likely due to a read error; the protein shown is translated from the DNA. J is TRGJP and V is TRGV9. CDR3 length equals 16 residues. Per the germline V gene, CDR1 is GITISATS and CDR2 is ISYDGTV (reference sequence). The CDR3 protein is CALGEVQELGKKIKVF. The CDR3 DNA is TGTGCCTTGGGGGAGGTGCAAGAGTTGGGCAAAAAAATCAAGGTATTT.

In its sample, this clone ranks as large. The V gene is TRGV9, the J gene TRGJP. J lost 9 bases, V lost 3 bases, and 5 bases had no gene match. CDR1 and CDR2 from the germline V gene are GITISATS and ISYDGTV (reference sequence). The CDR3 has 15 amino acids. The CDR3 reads CALWEFGLGKKIKVF. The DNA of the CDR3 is TGTGCCTTGTGGGAGTTTGGGTTGGGCAAAAAAATCAAGGTATTT.

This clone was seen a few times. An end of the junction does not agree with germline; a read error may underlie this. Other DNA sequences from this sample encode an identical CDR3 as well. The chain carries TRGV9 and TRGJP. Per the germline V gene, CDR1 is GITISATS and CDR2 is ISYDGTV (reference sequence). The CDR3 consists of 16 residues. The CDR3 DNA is TGTGCATTGTGGGAGTCGCAAGAGTTGGGCAAAAAAATCAAGGTATTT. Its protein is CALWESQELGKKIKVF.

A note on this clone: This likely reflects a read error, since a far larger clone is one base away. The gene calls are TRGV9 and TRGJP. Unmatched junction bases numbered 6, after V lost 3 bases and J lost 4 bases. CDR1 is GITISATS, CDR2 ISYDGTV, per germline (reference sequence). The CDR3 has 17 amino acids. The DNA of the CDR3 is TGTGCCTTGTGGGAGACTACTCAAGAGTTGGGCAAAAAAATCAAGGTATTT. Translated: CALWETTQELGKKIKVF.